These 30 T cell receptor beta chains were sequenced from one sample in a study of identical twins' blood T cells (dated by TCRdb to the early 2010s). Receptor libraries were prepared by 5' RACE. The sequencer listed for this sample is Illumina Genome Analyzer IIx. TCRdb reanalyzed the raw reads on its own, using fastp at Q25 for trimming and MiXCR for clone calling, and kept in-frame beta chains. Rows are combined by CDR3 protein, so each entry shows the most common genes and DNA. The sample profile shows 300,000 to 400,000 distinct CDR3 sequences; approximately 30% of them were found once. The ten largest clones take up roughly 6.1% of the sample. The specimen was PBMCs. Receptors originate from a woman aged 18 to 55 in good health.

Ten or more counts support this clonotype. The chain is built from TRBV29-1 and TRBJ2-2; 7 bases line up with TRBD1. The CDR3 loop spans 15 amino acids. From germline, CDR1 is SQVTM and CDR2 ANQGSEA. Trimming cost V 1 base and J 2 bases; bases outside gene matches: 4. The DNA of the CDR3 is TGCAGCGTTGAAGGACAGGGCAGAAACACCGGGGAGCTGTTTTTT. It specifies CSVEGQGRNTGELFF.

Only a few counts were recorded for this clonotype. The rearrangement uses TRBV29-1 and TRBJ2-7; the D is unclear. V was clipped by 0 bases and J by 4 bases, with 7 bases between them. The CDR3 consists of 12 residues. Germline V gives CDR1 SQVTM, CDR2 ANQGSEA. CDR3 coding DNA: TGCAGCGTTGAAGATCTCGGGTACGAGCAGTACTTC. This encodes CSVEDLGYEQYF.

This clonotype was recorded a few times. In nucleotides, the CDR3 is TGTGCCAGCAGGTCCGTTTCTGGGACAGGGATGGGAGATACGCAGTATTTT. This sequence encodes CASRSVSGTGMGDTQYF. The rearrangement uses TRBV7-2 and TRBJ2-3; TRBD1 aligns across 9 bases. Looked up from germline, CDR1 is SGHTA and CDR2 is FQGNSA. CDR3 length: 17 residues. With 6 bases clipped from V and 5 bases from J, the junction kept 15 bases outside the gene matches.

This clonotype was observed a few times. As DNA, the CDR3 is TGCGCCAGCAGCTTAACTAGCGGGGCTAGTTTCGCCGGGGAGCTGTTTTTT. Translating gives CASSLTSGASFAGELFF. This rearrangement joins TRBV5-1 to TRBJ2-2; 10 bases match TRBD2. The V and J ends lost 2 bases and 6 bases, in that order; junction bases with no gene match: 10. From germline, CDR1 is SGHRS and CDR2 YFSETQ. This CDR3 region has 17 residues. The full variable domain, with the rest looked up from reference TRBV5-1 and TRBJ2-2, is KAGVTQTPRYLIKTRGQQVTLSCSPISGHRSVSWYQQTPGQGLQFLFEYFSETQRNKGNFPGRFSGRQFSNSRSEMNVSTLELGDSALYLCASSLTSGASFAGELFFGEGSRLTVL.

The chain carries TRBV30 and TRBJ1-2; 7 bases fit TRBD1. Germline V gene lookup returns CDR1 GTSNPN and CDR2 SVGIG (reference sequence). The CDR3 has 12 amino acids. V was pared by 3 bases and J by 12 bases, with 10 bases of the junction left unmatched. The CDR3 is CAWSSEGARHTF. The CDR3, as DNA: TGTGCCTGGAGCAGTGAGGGGGCTCGGCACACCTTC.

Turning to this clonotype: A much larger clone differs from this one at a single base, so this may be a read error. The chain recombines TRBV7-3 with TRBJ1-3; unclear D gene. This CDR3 is 13 amino acids long. The germline V gene encodes CDR1 SGHTA and CDR2 FQGTGA. The DNA for the CDR3 is TGTGCCATCAGCTTAACCCGAGAGGACACCATATATTTT. Translation: CAISLTREDTIYF.

The chain recombines TRBV12-3 or TRBV12-4 with TRBJ2-1; 14 nucleotides match TRBD2. V dropped 6 bases and J dropped 9; count of bases not matched to a gene: 4. This CDR3 comprises 14 residues. For the CDR3, the DNA is TGTGCCAGCAGCGGGACTAGCGGGAGCAGTGAGCAGTTCTTC. Protein: CASSGTSGSSEQFF.

The CDR3 reads CASRRGPTDTQYF. The CDR3 DNA is TGTGCCAGCAGGAGGGGGCCCACAGATACGCAGTATTTT. The V gene is TRBV25-1, the J gene TRBJ2-3, with 7 positions matching TRBD1. The ends lost 6 bases at V and 2 bases at J; junction bases unmatched: 2. Germline V lookup: CDR1 MGHDK, CDR2 SYGVNS. The CDR3 consists of 13 residues.

The chain joins TRBV12-3 or TRBV12-4 to TRBJ2-3, with TRBD1 matching 7 bases. Trimming at V came to 5 bases and at J to 6 bases, leaving 14 bases not matched to a gene. The CDR3 covers 16 residues. CDR3 nucleotide sequence: TGTGCCAGCAGTGTGGGGCAGGGGGAGATGATGGATACGCAGTATTTT. This codes for CASSVGQGEMMDTQYF.

V is TRBV18 and J is TRBJ2-3; D unresolved. Germline lookup yields CDR1 KGHSH and CDR2 LQKENI. V was clipped by 1 base and J by 4 bases, with 12 bases between them. The CDR3 covers 15 residues. CDR3 in amino acids: CASSPLIHRADTQYF. CDR3 coding DNA: TGTGCCAGCTCACCACTGATCCACCGGGCAGATACGCAGTATTTT.

This clonotype showed up many times. This chain links TRBV29-1 with TRBJ1-2, with 8 bases aligning to TRBD1. Trimming took 6 bases from V and 0 from J; bases not matched to a gene: 3. Germline assignment: CDR1 SQVTM and CDR2 ANQGSEA. The CDR3 is made up of 13 amino acids. In nucleotides, the CDR3 is TGCAGCGTGAGGGACAGGTCTAACTATGGCTACACCTTC. Residues: CSVRDRSNYGYTF. Based on the CDR3 plus reference TRBV29-1 and TRBJ1-2, the full variable domain is SAVISQKPSRDICQRGTSLTIQCQVDSQVTMMFWYRQQPGQSLTLIATANQGSEATYESGFVIDKFPISRPNLTFSTLTVSNMSPEDSSIYLCSVRDRSNYGYTFGSGTRLTVV.

This clonotype was counted a few times. The chain couples TRBV29-1 to TRBJ1-1; the D is unclear. CDR1 is SQVTM, CDR2 ANQGSEA, per germline. Trimming pared 3 bases from V and 3 bases from J, leaving 11 bases between. The CDR3 runs 13 residues. This CDR3 is CSVEVSTDTEAFF. The CDR3 DNA sequence: TGCAGCGTTGAGGTTTCTACGGACACTGAAGCTTTCTTT.

CDR3 sequence: CASSQTLVGVYGYTF. The CDR3 coding sequence is TGTGCCAGCAGCCAAACGTTAGTCGGTGTCTATGGCTACACCTTC. This chain joins TRBV3-1 and TRBJ1-2; no definite D call. V was shortened by 2 bases and J by 4 bases, with 14 bases between the two germline ends. Germline CDR1 LGHDT, CDR2 YNNKEL (reference sequence). The CDR3 covers 15 residues. The entire variable domain, with the rest obtained from reference TRBV3-1 and TRBJ1-2, is as follows: DTAVSQTPKYLVTQMGNDKSIKCEQNLGHDTMYWYKQDSKKFLKIMFSYNNKELIINETVPNRFSPKSPDKAHLNLHINSLELGDSAVYFCASSQTLVGVYGYTFGSGTRLTVV.

This chain joins TRBV5-1 and TRBJ1-5, with 7 positions matching TRBD1. The J segment lost 4 bases and the V segment lost 6 bases, leaving 4 bases of the junction unmatched. Germline V CDR1 and CDR2: SGHRS, YFSETQ. This CDR3 has 13 amino acids. The CDR3, as DNA: TGCGCCAGCAACCAGGGGGGGAATCAGCCCCAGCATTTT. Translating gives CASNQGGNQPQHF.

This clonotype was counted only a few times. The rearrangement uses TRBV5-1 and TRBJ1-2; possible D gene TRBD1, 5 bases. Trimming shortened V by 3 bases and J by 3 bases, and 9 bases separated the two germline ends. Germline values: CDR1 SGHRS, CDR2 YFSETQ. This CDR3 region has 13 residues. The CDR3 sequence: CASSSGPYYGYTF. DNA for the CDR3: TGCGCCAGCAGCTCGGGACCGTACTATGGCTACACCTTC. Full variable domain (rest looked up from reference TRBV5-1 and TRBJ1-2): KAGVTQTPRYLIKTRGQQVTLSCSPISGHRSVSWYQQTPGQGLQFLFEYFSETQRNKGNFPGRFSGRQFSNSRSEMNVSTLELGDSALYLCASSSGPYYGYTFGSGTRLTVV.

This clonotype was counted ten times or more. The gene calls are TRBV11-2 and TRBJ2-4, with a weak D call TRBD2 (5 bases). The ends were cut back, 4 bases at V and 7 bases at J, with 20 bases in the middle. Germline CDR1 is SGHAT and CDR2 is FQNNGV. CDR3 length equals 16 residues. The CDR3 region is CASSSMDLGWRNIQYF. The CDR3 DNA reads TGTGCCAGCAGCTCTATGGATTTGGGGTGGAGGAACATTCAGTACTTC.

The table lists this clonotype with a few counts. This sequence joins TRBV7-9 and TRBJ1-2; the D is unclear. Germline values: CDR1 SEHNR, CDR2 FQNEAQ (reference sequence). The CDR3 contains 14 residues. Trimming cost V 6 bases and J 6 bases, with 17 bases left between them. The chain's CDR3 is CASRWPGTENGYTF. CDR3 DNA: TGTGCCAGCAGATGGCCGGGCACGGAGAATGGCTACACCTTC.

This clonotype was recorded a few times. The chain recombines TRBV11-2 with TRBJ1-1; D uncertain. V lost 1 base to trimming and J lost 8 bases, with 17 bases between them. In germline, CDR1 is SGHAT, CDR2 FQNNGV. CDR3 length: 15 amino acids. CDR3: CASSLGGFRVSEAFF. The CDR3 bases are TGTGCCAGCAGCTTAGGAGGTTTTAGGGTGTCGGAAGCTTTCTTT.

Notes on this clonotype: The junction departs from the called germline gene at one end, perhaps through a read error. The V gene is TRBV28, the J gene TRBJ1-3; weak D call: TRBD1 (6 bases). Germline-derived CDR1 and CDR2 are MDHEN and SYDVKM. The CDR3 sequence is 14 residues long. This CDR3 is CGSSLRGSGNTIYF. DNA for the CDR3: TGTGGCAGCAGTTTAAGGGGGTCTGGAAACACCATATATTTT.

This clonotype was observed once. The chain is built from TRBV6-5 and TRBJ1-5, with unresolved D. The V gene's germline CDR1 is MNHEY and CDR2 SVGAGI. This CDR3 comprises 11 residues. The V gene lost 9 bases and the J gene lost 7 bases, with 10 bases spanning the gap. The CDR3 DNA follows: TGTGCCAGGCAAAAATGCCAGCCCCAGCATTTT. It yields the protein CARQKCQPQHF.

The rearrangement joins TRBV6-6 to TRBJ1-4; tentative D call: TRBD1 (6 bases). This CDR3 has 15 amino acids. Germline-derived CDR1 and CDR2 are MNHNY and SVGAGI (reference sequence). V gave up 7 bases and J gave up 0 bases, with 12 bases separating them. The chain's CDR3 is CASIRGRATNEKLFF. Written as DNA, the CDR3 is TGTGCCAGCATCCGGGGGCGTGCAACTAATGAAAAACTGTTTTTT.

This clonotype was found a few times. This chain joins TRBV12-3 or TRBV12-4 and TRBJ1-1; TRBD1 matches at 7 bases. The CDR3 is made up of 13 amino acids. With 8 bases clipped from V and 7 bases from J, the junction kept 10 bases outside the gene matches. The CDR3 protein is CASRSGGEVEAFF. DNA for the CDR3: TGTGCCAGCCGTTCAGGGGGAGAGGTTGAAGCTTTCTTT.

This clonotype was counted between two and nine times. The chain joins TRBV20-1 to TRBJ1-2, with a weak D call TRBD1 (5 bases). Trimming removed 3 bases at V and 6 bases at J, with 11 bases between. The germline CDR1 and CDR2 sequences are DFQATT and SNEGSKA (reference sequence). The CDR3 loop spans 12 amino acids. CDR3: CSARMQGNGYTF. In DNA, the CDR3 is TGCAGTGCTAGGATGCAGGGAAATGGCTACACCTTC.

The chain recombines TRBV29-1 with TRBJ2-3; 12 bases match TRBD2. The V segment lost 5 bases and the J segment 6 bases; nucleotides outside the gene matches: 6. This CDR3 spans 14 amino acids. Germline CDR1 SQVTM, CDR2 ANQGSEA. This CDR3 is CSVRLAGAGDTQYF. CDR3 DNA: TGCAGCGTTAGACTAGCGGGGGCCGGGGATACGCAGTATTTT.

In its sample, this clonotype was seen once. The J gene is TRBJ2-2, the V gene TRBV5-1; 8 bases align to TRBD2. The CDR3 extends over 17 amino acids. Germline CDR1 and CDR2: SGHRS and YFSETQ. V dropped 0 bases and J dropped 0; count of bases not matched to a gene: 4. CDR3 loop: CASSLGLAGPNTGELFF. In DNA, the CDR3 is TGCGCCAGCAGCTTGGGGTTAGCGGGGCCGAACACCGGGGAGCTGTTTTTT.

This clonotype came up a few times. The chain recombines TRBV10-1 with TRBJ2-2; a possible D gene is TRBD2 (5 bases). This CDR3 has 13 residues. The germline CDR1 and CDR2 sequences are WNHNN and SYGVQD (reference sequence). The V end lost 5 bases, the J end lost 5 bases, and 9 bases lay between the germline ends. For the CDR3, the DNA is TGCGCCAGCAGTCGGACGGGAACCGGGGAGCTGTTTTTT. Encoded protein: CASSRTGTGELFF.

The V and J genes are TRBV7-6 and TRBJ1-4, with TRBD1 matching over 7 bases. Germline values: CDR1 SGHVS, CDR2 FNYEAQ. The CDR3 runs 15 residues. The V gene end was trimmed by 1 base and the J gene end by 7 bases; junction bases not matched to a gene: 6. The CDR3 spells CASSLDRGIGEKLFF. The CDR3 DNA reads as TGTGCCAGCAGCTTAGACAGGGGAATAGGTGAAAAACTGTTTTTT.

This clonotype was seen a handful of times. The chain carries TRBV28 and TRBJ1-5; D might be TRBD1 (6 bases). CDR3 length: 14 amino acids. Trimming stripped 6 bases from V and 3 bases from J, with 12 bases between. Germline CDR1 MDHEN, CDR2 SYDVKM. The CDR3, as DNA: TGTGCCAGCAGCGGACAGCACCTCAATCAGCCCCAGCATTTT. This translates into CASSGQHLNQPQHF.

The rearrangement links TRBV5-6 to TRBJ2-2; D ambiguous. Between the trimmed V and J ends, which lost 0 bases and 6 bases, there was a span of 9 bases. The CDR3 sequence is 14 residues long. Germline lookup yields CDR1 SGHDT and CDR2 YYEEEE. Here the CDR3 DNA reads TGTGCCAGCAGCTTGGACCAGGAAGCCGGGGAGCTGTTTTTT. As protein: CASSLDQEAGELFF.

This clonotype has only a few counts. The chain employs TRBV20-1 and TRBJ2-7; TRBD2 matches 7 bases. Trimming cost V 3 bases and J 3 bases; bases outside gene matches: 14. Germline CDR1 and CDR2: DFQATT and SNEGSKA (reference sequence). This CDR3 is built from 16 residues. CDR3 amino acids: CSASPTLAGAVYEQYF. In DNA, the CDR3 is TGCAGTGCTAGTCCTACCCTGGCGGGAGCCGTCTACGAGCAGTACTTC.